A selection of T cell receptor beta chains follows, all from one sample in a study of siplizumab effects on memory and regulatory T cells. The assay was immunoSEQ multiplex PCR, and TCRdb's table has in-frame clones only and misses some. The sample records roughly 100,000 clones, roughly 95% being singletons. The sequencing input was naive CD4+ T cells sorted from blood. Receptor source: a human donor in good health. CDR3s include the opening cysteine and the closing phenylalanine or tryptophan. The D gene is left open where the match is weak. For some rows the clone size is stated as once, few or many, or as a class when expanded; others skip it.

clone size,CDR3 length,D gene,V gene,J gene,CDR3 DNA,CDR3 protein
-,16,-,TRBV18,TRBJ2-7,TGTGCCAGCTCACCCCCTGGACAGCGTATCTCCTACGAGCAGTACTTC,CASSPPGQRISYEQYF
-,17,-,TRBV27,TRBJ1-2,TGTGCCAGCAGATCTCCGATGTACTACACTTGGAACTATGGCTACACCTTC,CASRSPMYYTWNYGYTF
-,13,TRBD1,TRBV7-2,TRBJ2-7,TGTGCCAGCAGCTATGACAGGGGGTACGAGCAGTACTTC,CASSYDRGYEQYF
-,13,TRBD1,TRBV11-3,TRBJ1-6,TGTGCCAGCAGCCGGGACAGCGATTCACCCCTCCACTTT,CASSRDSDSPLHF
-,15,-,TRBV5-1,TRBJ1-4,TGCGCCAGCAGCTTGGGGACGGGTGCGAATGAAAAACTGTTTTTT,CASSLGTGANEKLFF
-,13,-,TRBV7-2,TRBJ1-1,TGTGCCAGCAGCCCCAGGGATGGGACTGAAGCTTTCTTT,CASSPRDGTEAFF
-,15,-,TRBV6-5,TRBJ2-6,TGTGCCAGCAGTTATGGCCTCTCTGGGGCCAACGTCCTGACTTTC,CASSYGLSGANVLTF
-,15,-,TRBV5-1,TRBJ1-1,TGCGCCAGCAGCCTGGCTTCCGTTGGGGGGACTGAAGCTTTCTTT,CASSLASVGGTEAFF
-,12,-,TRBV7-9,TRBJ2-7,TGTGCCGTCGGGACACCTACCTACGAGCAGTACTTC,CAVGTPTYEQYF
-,15,-,TRBV23-1,TRBJ2-4,TGCGCCAGCAGTCCCCCGAGGGCGTTTTGTGGCATTCAGTACTTC,CASSPPRAFCGIQYF
-,17,-,TRBV5-1,TRBJ2-3,TGCGCCAGCAGCTTGGGGGGGACTTCTATTAGCACAGATACGCAGTATTTT,CASSLGGTSISTDTQYF
-,13,-,TRBV28,TRBJ1-2,TGTGCCAGCAGTTCCCCAGCGCCCTATGGCTACACCTTC,CASSSPAPYGYTF
-,16,TRBD1,TRBV9,TRBJ2-7,TGTGCCAGCAGCGTAGGGGGGACAGCAGATCCCTACGAGCAGTACTTC,CASSVGGTADPYEQYF
once,12,-,TRBV27,TRBJ2-3,TGTGCCAGCAGACGATCCACGGATACGCAGTATTTT,CASRRSTDTQYF
-,17,-,TRBV28,TRBJ1-2,TGTGCCAGCAGTTTAAAGGGTACTATCGGGGTAAACTATGGCTACACCTTC,CASSLKGTIGVNYGYTF
-,13,-,TRBV4-1,TRBJ2-7,TGCGCCAGCAGCCACCCGGGGAAATACGAGCAGTACTTC,CASSHPGKYEQYF
-,13,-,TRBV21-1,TRBJ2-1,-,CASSDYRCNEQFF
once,15,-,TRBV19,TRBJ1-5,TGTGCCAGTAGTGCTGCGGGAAATAGCAATCAGCCCCAGCATTTT,CASSAAGNSNQPQHF
-,18,TRBD2,TRBV4-2,TRBJ2-5,TGTGCCAGCAGTGGGTCTAGCGGGGGTCGTCCCGCTCAAGAGACCCAGTACTTC,CASSGSSGGRPAQETQYF
-,13,-,TRBV7-3,TRBJ2-6,TGTGCCAGCAGCCCCCAAGGAGCCAACGTCCTGACTTTC,CASSPQGANVLTF
-,14,-,TRBV6-5,TRBJ2-4,TGTGCCAGCAGTGAACGGGCAGGGGGGAACATTCAGTACTTC,CASSERAGGNIQYF
-,14,TRBD2,TRBV11-2,TRBJ2-2,TGTGCCAGCAGCTTAGGTCGGGGGGTCGGGGAGCTGTTTTTT,CASSLGRGVGELFF
-,13,TRBD1,TRBV5-4,TRBJ1-2,TGTGCCAGCAGCCCAGGGGGCGCGTTTGGCTACACCTTC,CASSPGGAFGYTF
-,13,TRBD2,TRBV28,TRBJ2-7,TGTGCCAGCAGTTCGGGGGGGCGCTACGAGCAGTACTTC,CASSSGGRYEQYF